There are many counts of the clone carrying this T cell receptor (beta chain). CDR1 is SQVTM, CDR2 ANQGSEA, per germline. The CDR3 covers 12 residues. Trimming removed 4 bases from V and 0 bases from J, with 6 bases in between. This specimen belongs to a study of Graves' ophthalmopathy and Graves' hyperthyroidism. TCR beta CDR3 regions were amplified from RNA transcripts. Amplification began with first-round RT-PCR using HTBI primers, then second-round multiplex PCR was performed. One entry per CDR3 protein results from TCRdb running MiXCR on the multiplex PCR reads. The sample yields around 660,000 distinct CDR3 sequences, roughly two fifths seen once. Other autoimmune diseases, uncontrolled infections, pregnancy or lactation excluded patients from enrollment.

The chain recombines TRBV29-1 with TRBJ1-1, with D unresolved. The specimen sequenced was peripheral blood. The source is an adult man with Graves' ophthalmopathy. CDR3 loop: CSVGGMNTEAFF. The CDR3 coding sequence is TGCAGCGTTGGAGGCATGAACACTGAAGCTTTCTTT. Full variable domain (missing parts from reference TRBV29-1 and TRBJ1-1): SAVISQKPSRDICQRGTSLTIQCQVDSQVTMMFWYRQQPGQSLTLIATANQGSEATYESGFVIDKFPISRPNLTFSTLTVSNMSPEDSSIYLCSVGGMNTEAFFGQGTRLTVV.